This is a list of T cell receptor beta chains from one sample in a study of blood T cell repertoires in COVID-19. The assay was immunoSEQ multiplex PCR, and TCRdb's table has in-frame clones only and misses some. The table lists some 96,000 clones, roughly 80% of them singletons. Material: peripheral blood. Receptors originate from a human donor in a cohort sampled during active COVID-19. Both conserved end residues are part of each CDR3. The D gene is left open where the match is weak. Expanded clones are given a class, and other clones once, few, many or no size at all.

v_call,clone_size,d_call,j_call,cdr3_nt,cdr3_aa
TRBV11-3,.,.,TRBJ2-2,TGTGCCAGCAGCTGGGGGGCCGGGGAGCTGTTTTTT,CASSWGAGELFF
TRBV24-1,.,.,TRBJ2-5,TGTGCCACCTCAAATCTGGGCGGGGTAGAGACCCAGTACTTC,CATSNLGGVETQYF
TRBV5-6,.,TRBD1,TRBJ2-1,TGTGCCAGCAGTCGTGACGATCTACCCCAGACAGGGGATTTGCAGTTCTTC,CASSRDDLPQTGDLQFF
TRBV5-1,.,.,TRBJ2-5,TGCGCCAGCAGAACCAGGGACATAGAGACCCAGTACTTC,CASRTRDIETQYF
TRBV5-6,.,.,TRBJ1-1,TGTGCCAGCAGCCGCGACGTGGGGGGATTGAACACTGAAGCTTTCTTT,CASSRDVGGLNTEAFF
TRBV19,.,.,TRBJ1-2,TGTGCCAGTAGTATAGAGACTTCGAGGAATGGCTACACCTTC,CASSIETSRNGYTF
TRBV9,.,TRBD1,TRBJ2-2,TGTGCCAGCAGCGCCGGGACAGGTTTTAATTTAGGGGAGCTGTTTTTT,CASSAGTGFNLGELFF
TRBV2,.,TRBD1,TRBJ2-5,TGTGCCAGCAGTGGGGACAGCCAAGAGACCCAGTACTTC,CASSGDSQETQYF
TRBV7-2,.,TRBD2,TRBJ2-5,TGTGCCAGCAGCTTAGGGGAGGGAGGGGCGTACCAAGAGACCCAGTACTTC,CASSLGEGGAYQETQYF
TRBV3-1/TRBV3-2,.,.,TRBJ1-1,TGTGCCAGCAGCCAACTCTCGGGTCCTGAAGCTTTCTTT,CASSQLSGPEAFF
TRBV7-3,.,.,TRBJ2-1,TGTGCCAGCAGCTTGGGTAGCGACTCCTACAATGAGCAGTTCTTC,CASSLGSDSYNEQFF
TRBV5-1,.,.,TRBJ1-1,TGCGCCAGCAGACCGTTTAATATACCAGACACTGAAGCTTTCTTT,CASRPFNIPDTEAFF
TRBV7-2,.,TRBD2,TRBJ2-1,TGTGCCAGCAGCCCCCTAAGCGGGGACTCCTACAATGAGCAGTTCTTC,CASSPLSGDSYNEQFF
TRBV18,.,.,TRBJ1-5,TGTGCCAGCACCTATACCCCATATAGCAATCAGCCCCAGCATTTT,CASTYTPYSNQPQHF
TRBV7-2,.,TRBD1,TRBJ1-1,TGTGCCAGCAGCTCACAGGGGGACACTGAAGCTTTCTTT,CASSSQGDTEAFF
TRBV9,.,TRBD1,TRBJ2-1,TGTGCCAGCAGCCCGGGACAGATTACCTACAATGAGCAGTTCTTC,CASSPGQITYNEQFF
TRBV5-8,few,TRBD1,TRBJ1-2,TGTGCCAGCAGCAGGGGACAGGGTGACGGCTACACCTTC,CASSRGQGDGYTF
TRBV7-8,few,.,TRBJ1-5,TGTGCCAGCAGCTTAGAGGGGCATCAGCCCCAGCATTTT,CASSLEGHQPQHF
TRBV19,.,.,TRBJ2-4,TGTGCCAGTAGTATCAGAACAGGATTAGCCAAAAACATTCAGTACTTC,CASSIRTGLAKNIQYF
TRBV19,.,TRBD1,TRBJ2-1,TGTGCCAGTAGACTCGGGGACAGGGTCTACAATGAGCAGTTCTTC,CASRLGDRVYNEQFF
TRBV9,.,TRBD2,TRBJ2-7,TGTGCCAGTGGGGCGGGAGGGCTCTGGAACGAGCAGTACTTC,CASGAGGLWNEQYF
TRBV30,.,.,TRBJ2-7,TGTGCCTGGAGGTTAGGTGGACAGTCCTACGAGCAGTACTTC,CAWRLGGQSYEQYF
TRBV30,.,TRBD2,TRBJ2-7,TGTGCCTGGAACGTACGGGGGGACTCCTACGAGCAGTACTTC,CAWNVRGDSYEQYF
TRBV11-1,.,TRBD2,TRBJ2-1,TGTGCCAGCAGCTTACTAGCGGGAGGGATCAATGAGCAGTTCTTC,CASSLLAGGINEQFF
TRBV5-1,.,.,TRBJ2-1,TGCGCCAGCAGGACTAGTTCGCCCTTGAATGAGCAGTTCTTC,CASRTSSPLNEQFF
TRBV30,.,.,TRBJ1-6,TGTGCCTGGAGAGACAAGGGGTGGGATAATTCACCCCTCCACTTT,CAWRDKGWDNSPLHF
TRBV7-2,.,TRBD1,TRBJ1-5,TGTGCCAGCAGCTTAGGGTACAGGGGGTATCAGCCCCAGCATTTT,CASSLGYRGYQPQHF
TRBV2,.,.,TRBJ2-5,TGTGCCAGCATAAGGGGTCGGCAGGAGACCCAGTACTTC,CASIRGRQETQYF
TRBV7-6,.,TRBD2,TRBJ2-4,TGTGCCAGCAGCCCCGGACTAGCGGGAGGGGGGCATCAGTACTTC,CASSPGLAGGGHQYF
TRBV29-1,.,.,TRBJ1-2,TGCAGCGTTTGGACAGACGGCTACACCTTC,CSVWTDGYTF
TRBV29-1,.,TRBD2,TRBJ2-5,TGCAGCGTTGAGTCAGCGGGGCAAGAGACCCAGTACTTC,CSVESAGQETQYF
TRBV28,.,.,TRBJ1-3,TGTGCCAGCAGTCCCGGGGGGGGCGCGGGAAACACCATATATTTT,CASSPGGGAGNTIYF
TRBV5-1,.,TRBD1,TRBJ2-5,TGCGCCAGCAGCTTGGTGGGGACAGGGGAAGAGACCCAGTACTTC,CASSLVGTGEETQYF
TRBV4-2,.,TRBD1,TRBJ1-5,TGTGCCAGCAGCCAAGTTGGGGGGACAGCCTCCGGACCCCAGCATTTT,CASSQVGGTASGPQHF
TRBV7-9,.,.,TRBJ2-7,TGTGCCAGCAGCTTGGCAACATACTCCTACGAGCAGTACTTC,CASSLATYSYEQYF
TRBV20-1,.,.,TRBJ1-1,TGCAGTGCTAGTGATTCGGCAGGTGCTTCGGGAAACACTGAAGCTTTCTTT,CSASDSAGASGNTEAFF
TRBV10-3,.,TRBD1,TRBJ2-5,TGTGCCATCAGTGGGACAGGGGGTGGCAGGGAGTGGACCCAGTACTTC,CAISGTGGGREWTQYF
TRBV5-1,few,.,TRBJ1-1,TGCGCCAGCAGCTCACAGGCCCCTGGGACTGAAGCTTTCTTT,CASSSQAPGTEAFF
TRBV6-1,.,TRBD2,TRBJ2-3,TGTGCCAGCAGTGAAGACGGACGAACTAGCGGGAGCGGCACGCAGTATTTT,CASSEDGRTSGSGTQYF
TRBV5-1,.,.,TRBJ2-5,TGCGCCAGCAGCTTGGGGTCGGGCAGGGCAGAGACCCAGTACTTC,CASSLGSGRAETQYF
TRBV7-2,.,TRBD2,TRBJ2-3,TGTGCCAGCAGCTTAGTATCTAGCGGGGGGGCTACAGATACGCAGTATTTT,CASSLVSSGGATDTQYF
TRBV9,.,.,TRBJ2-1,TGTGCCAGCAGCGTAGGAGACAGGATCAATGAGCAGTTCTTC,CASSVGDRINEQFF
TRBV30,.,TRBD1,TRBJ1-2,TGTGCCTGGAGCATGCAGGGGGCAGAGGACTATGGCTACACCTTC,CAWSMQGAEDYGYTF
TRBV5-5,.,.,TRBJ2-7,TGTGCCAGCAGCTTCTCGGGGGGCACCTACGAGCAGTACTTC,CASSFSGGTYEQYF
TRBV28,.,.,TRBJ1-2,TGTGCCAGCAGTTTAATGGCAGGATCTGGCTACACCTTC,CASSLMAGSGYTF
TRBV29-1,.,TRBD1,TRBJ2-1,TGCAGCGTTGAAGGGACAGGGACTTTTACGGTTGAGCAGTTCTTC,CSVEGTGTFTVEQFF
TRBV5-1,few,TRBD2,TRBJ2-1,TGCGCCAGCAGCTTGCCTAGCGGGGGCGATGAGCAGTTCTTC,CASSLPSGGDEQFF
TRBV29-1,.,TRBD1,TRBJ1-1,TGCAGCGCTGGGGACAGGGGAGACGACACTGAAGCTTTCTTT,CSAGDRGDDTEAFF
TRBV30,.,.,TRBJ1-4,TGTGCCTGGAGTGTAAGGGCAGGGGCGATCGGCGTACTACCAACGAATGAAAAACTGTTTTTT,CAWSVRAGAIGVLPTNEKLFF
TRBV7-2,.,TRBD2,TRBJ2-2,TGTGCCAGCAGCTTAAGCGGGGGCCGTTACACCGGGGAGCTGTTTTTT,CASSLSGGRYTGELFF
TRBV7-2,.,TRBD1,TRBJ1-6,TGTGCCAGCAGCGCCCGGACAGGGGAAGGTTCACCCCTCCACTTT,CASSARTGEGSPLHF
TRBV6-5,.,.,TRBJ2-7,TGTGCCAGCAGTTTAGGTGGGCCGACGAATTACGAGCAGTACTTC,CASSLGGPTNYEQYF
TRBV3-1/TRBV3-2,.,.,TRBJ2-3,TGTGCCAGCAGCCAATTTGAGGGATTCAAGAATTTT,CASSQFEGFKNF
TRBV5-5,once,TRBD1,TRBJ2-5,TGTGCCAGCAGCCCCCAGGGATGGGGACAGGGGGTCCAAGAGACCCAGTACTTC,CASSPQGWGQGVQETQYF
TRBV30,.,TRBD1,TRBJ1-6,TGTGCCTGGAGTGGACAGGGTGGCTATAATTCACCCCTCCACTTT,CAWSGQGGYNSPLHF